The 11 T cell receptor beta chains presented below share a single source sample, sequenced in a study of shared clonotypes between healthy human individuals. Method: immunoSEQ multiplex PCR; TCRdb's copy keeps in-frame clones and lacks some. The table lists 450,000 to 550,000 clones, 79% of them singletons. Input material: PBMCs. Receptors originate from a woman aged 40 to 49 in good health. Some clones in this sample may be carry-over from other donors' samples.

The chain is built from TRBV20-1 and TRBJ1-1, with unresolved D. The CDR3 sequence is 10 residues long. Germline CDR1 is DFQATT and CDR2 is SNEGSKA (reference sequence). With 5 bases removed from V and 10 bases from J, the gap between germline ends came to 11 bases. The CDR3 nucleotides are TGCAGTGCTTTAACCCTAAGAGCTTTCTTT. Translated, it gives CSALTLRAFF.

The J gene is TRBJ1-2, the V gene TRBV11-2; no reliable D call. This CDR3 spans 14 amino acids. V was clipped by 1 base and J by 5 bases, with 11 bases between them. CDR1 is SGHAT and CDR2 is FQNNGV in the germline V gene. The CDR3 bases are TGTGCCAGCAGCTTAGTCGCCAGACGGTATGGCTACACCTTC. As protein: CASSLVARRYGYTF.

This chain joins TRBV4-1 and TRBJ2-5; no firm D call. Trimming pared 0 bases from V and 5 bases from J, leaving 16 bases between. From germline, CDR1 is MGHRA and CDR2 YSYEKL. This CDR3 has 16 residues. CDR3 in DNA: TGCGCCAGCAGCCAAGATAGAAAACTCGAAGGGGAGACCCAGTACTTC. Translated: CASSQDRKLEGETQYF.

The CDR3 loop is CASNTGSSTGELFF. CDR3 nucleotides: TGTGCCAGCAATACGGGCTCCAGCACCGGGGAGCTGTTTTTT. V usage is TRBV2 and J usage is TRBJ2-2; D not certain. The CDR3 sequence is 14 residues long. Germline V gene data show CDR1 as SNHLY and CDR2 as FYNNEI. V was cut by 7 bases and J by 4 bases, with 13 bases left in between.

The chain combines TRBV27 with TRBJ2-2; 13 bases map to TRBD2. This CDR3 spans 19 amino acids. Germline CDR1 reads MNHEY; CDR2 reads SMNVEV (reference sequence). The V and J ends lost 5 bases and 7 bases, in that order; junction bases with no gene match: 16. CDR3 coding DNA: TGTGCCAGCAGTGGGGAGTATCCGGGACTAGCGGGATTCGACGGGGAGCTGTTTTTT. It specifies CASSGEYPGLAGFDGELFF.

In the case of this clone: The CDR3 does not close with the conserved phenylalanine or tryptophan, likely indicating a read error. No DNA is shown, since the ends of the CDR3 on it are uncertain; the CDR3 is the one TCRdb lists. Here the CDR3 reads CASSYLSKS. The chain recombines TRBV6-6 with TRBJ1-2. CDR1 is MNHNY and CDR2 is SVGAGI in the germline V gene (reference sequence). The CDR3 region is 9 residues in length, termini included.

The sample holds one count of this clone. The chain employs TRBV28 and TRBJ1-5, with D perhaps TRBD1 (5 bases). V was pared by 6 bases and J by 6 bases, with 18 bases between. This CDR3 spans 15 amino acids. Germline V CDR1 and CDR2: MDHEN, SYDVKM. As DNA, the CDR3 is TGTGCCAGCAGCGGGGCCTACAGGTCTGGTCAGCCCCAGCATTTT. Protein sequence: CASSGAYRSGQPQHF.

This sequence joins TRBV29-1 and TRBJ1-1; the match to TRBD1 covers 7 bases. Germline lookup yields CDR1 SQVTM and CDR2 ANQGSEA. CDR3 length equals 13 residues. With 7 bases clipped from V and 1 base from J, the junction kept 6 bases outside the gene matches. The CDR3 here is CSAMTGQNTEAFF. The CDR3 DNA sequence: TGCAGCGCCATGACAGGGCAGAACACTGAAGCTTTCTTT. The entire variable domain, with the rest obtained from reference TRBV29-1 and TRBJ1-1, is as follows: SAVISQKPSRDICQRGTSLTIQCQVDSQVTMMFWYRQQPGQSLTLIATANQGSEATYESGFVIDKFPISRPNLTFSTLTVSNMSPEDSSIYLCSAMTGQNTEAFFGQGTRLTVV.

The V gene is TRBV2, the J gene TRBJ2-7; 8 positions agree with TRBD2. The germline gives CDR1 SNHLY, CDR2 FYNNEI. With V trimmed by 7 bases and J by 3 bases, 2 bases remained unmatched. CDR3 size: 12 residues. The chain's CDR3 is CASKGLGYEQYF. DNA for the CDR3: TGTGCCAGCAAGGGACTAGGCTACGAGCAGTACTTC.

CDR3 sequence reads: CASSLDRFSYEQYF. The CDR3 DNA sequence: TGTGCCAGCAGCTTAGATAGGTTCTCCTACGAGCAGTACTTC. This chain uses TRBV11-2 with TRBJ2-7; no definite D call. V lost 0 bases and J lost 0, with 6 bases in between. The CDR3 has 14 residues. CDR1 SGHAT and CDR2 FQNNGV come from the germline V gene. The full variable domain, in which reference TRBV11-2 and TRBJ2-7 provide the parts outside the CDR3, is EAGVAQSPRYKIIEKRQSVAFWCNPISGHATLYWYQQILGQGPKLLIQFQNNGVVDDSQLPKDRFSAERLKGVDSTLKIQPAKLEDSAVYLCASSLDRFSYEQYFGPGTRLTVT.

Only a few counts were recorded for this clone. The chain recombines TRBV9 with TRBJ2-1; the match to TRBD2 covers 15 bases. Germline values: CDR1 SGDLS, CDR2 YYNGEE. V trimming: 4 bases; J trimming: 8 bases; junction bases outside the gene matches: 7. The CDR3 is 16 residues long. Here the CDR3 reads CASSPGLAGGWYEQFF. The CDR3 nucleotides read TGTGCCAGCAGCCCGGGACTAGCGGGAGGATGGTATGAGCAGTTCTTC.